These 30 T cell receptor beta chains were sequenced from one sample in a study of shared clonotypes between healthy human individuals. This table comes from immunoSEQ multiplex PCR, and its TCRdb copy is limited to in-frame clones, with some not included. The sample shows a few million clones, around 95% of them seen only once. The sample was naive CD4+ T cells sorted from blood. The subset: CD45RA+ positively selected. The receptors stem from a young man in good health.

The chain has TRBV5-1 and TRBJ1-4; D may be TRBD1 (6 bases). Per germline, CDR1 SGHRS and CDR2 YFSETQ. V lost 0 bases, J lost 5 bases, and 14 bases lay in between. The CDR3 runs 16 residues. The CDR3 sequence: CASSLGRWTDNEKLFF. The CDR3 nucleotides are TGCGCCAGCAGCTTGGGTAGGTGGACAGACAATGAAAAACTGTTTTTT.

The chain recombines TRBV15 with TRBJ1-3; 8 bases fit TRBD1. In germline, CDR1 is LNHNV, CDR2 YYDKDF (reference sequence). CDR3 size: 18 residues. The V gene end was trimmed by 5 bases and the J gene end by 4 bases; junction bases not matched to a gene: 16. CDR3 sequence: CATSEGGLQGATGNTIYF. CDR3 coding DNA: TGTGCCACCAGCGAGGGGGGCCTCCAGGGGGCGACCGGAAACACCATATATTTT.

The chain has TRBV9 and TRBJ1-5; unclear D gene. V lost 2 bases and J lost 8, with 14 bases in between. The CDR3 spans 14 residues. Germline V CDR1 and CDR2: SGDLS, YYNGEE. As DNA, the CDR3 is TGTGCCAGCAGCGTCGGCCCGGTTGTAGAGCCCCAGCATTTT. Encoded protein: CASSVGPVVEPQHF.

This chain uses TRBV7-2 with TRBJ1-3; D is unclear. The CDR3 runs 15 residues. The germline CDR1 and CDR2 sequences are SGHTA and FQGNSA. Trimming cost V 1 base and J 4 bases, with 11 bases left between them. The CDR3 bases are TGTGCCAGCAGCTTAGTTCTTTTTGCCGGAAACACCATATATTTT. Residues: CASSLVLFAGNTIYF.

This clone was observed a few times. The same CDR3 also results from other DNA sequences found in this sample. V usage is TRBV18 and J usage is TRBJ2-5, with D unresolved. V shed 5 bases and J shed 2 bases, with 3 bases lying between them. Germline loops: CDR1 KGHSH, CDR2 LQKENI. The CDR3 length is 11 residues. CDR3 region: CASSSQETQYF. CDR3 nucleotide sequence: TGTGCCAGCTCATCGCAAGAGACCCAGTACTTC.

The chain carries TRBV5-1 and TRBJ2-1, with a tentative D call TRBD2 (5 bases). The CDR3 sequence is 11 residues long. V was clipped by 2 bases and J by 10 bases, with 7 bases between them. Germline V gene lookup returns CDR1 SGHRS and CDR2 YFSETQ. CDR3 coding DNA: TGCGCCAGCAGCTTCGGGGTAGAGCAGTTCTTC. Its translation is CASSFGVEQFF.

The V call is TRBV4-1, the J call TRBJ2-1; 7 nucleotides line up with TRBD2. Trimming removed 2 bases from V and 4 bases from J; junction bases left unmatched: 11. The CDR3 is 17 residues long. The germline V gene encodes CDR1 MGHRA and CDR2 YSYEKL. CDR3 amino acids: CASSQLPRVAGYNEQFF. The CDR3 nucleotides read TGCGCCAGCAGCCAACTCCCGAGGGTAGCGGGTTACAATGAGCAGTTCTTC.

CDR3 residues: CASSQGPIGGGAYEQYF. In nucleotides, the CDR3 is TGTGCCAGCAGCCAAGGCCCTATAGGCGGGGGGGCCTACGAGCAGTACTTC. The gene calls are TRBV4-2 and TRBJ2-7; 9 bases line up with TRBD2. The CDR3 contains 17 residues. V shed 1 base and J 2 bases; nucleotides not matched to a gene: 9. Germline V CDR1 and CDR2: LGHNA, YNFKEQ.

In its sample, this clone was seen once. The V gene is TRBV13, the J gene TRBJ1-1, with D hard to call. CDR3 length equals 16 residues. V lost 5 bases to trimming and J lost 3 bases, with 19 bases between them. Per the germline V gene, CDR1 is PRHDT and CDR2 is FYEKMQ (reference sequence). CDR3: CASSPIGLSRYTEAFF. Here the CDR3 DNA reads TGTGCCAGCAGCCCCATCGGCCTTAGTAGGTACACTGAAGCTTTCTTT.

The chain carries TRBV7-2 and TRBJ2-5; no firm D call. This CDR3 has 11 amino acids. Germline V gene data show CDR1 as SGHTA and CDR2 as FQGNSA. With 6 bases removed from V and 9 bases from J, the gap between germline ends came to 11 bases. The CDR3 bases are TGTGCCAGCAGTCCCTCTTGGTCCCAGTACTTC. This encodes CASSPSWSQYF.

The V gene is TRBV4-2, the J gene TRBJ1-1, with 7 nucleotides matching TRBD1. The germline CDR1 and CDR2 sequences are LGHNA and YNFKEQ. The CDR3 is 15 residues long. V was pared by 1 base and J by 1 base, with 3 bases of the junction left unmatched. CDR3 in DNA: TGTGCCAGCAGCCAAGTAAACAGGGGGAACACTGAAGCTTTCTTT. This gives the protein CASSQVNRGNTEAFF.

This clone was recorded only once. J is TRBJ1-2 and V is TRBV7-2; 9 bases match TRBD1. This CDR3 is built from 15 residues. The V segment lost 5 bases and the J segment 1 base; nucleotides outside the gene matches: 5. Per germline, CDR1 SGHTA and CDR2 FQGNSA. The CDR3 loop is CASSPGQGFNYGYTF. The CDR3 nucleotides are TGTGCCAGCAGCCCGGGACAGGGTTTTAACTATGGCTACACCTTC.

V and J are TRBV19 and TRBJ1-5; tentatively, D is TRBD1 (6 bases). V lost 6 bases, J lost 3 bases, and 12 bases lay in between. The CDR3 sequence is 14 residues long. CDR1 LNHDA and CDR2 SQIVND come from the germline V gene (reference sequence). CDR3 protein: CASSRGHLNQPQHF. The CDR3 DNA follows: TGTGCCAGTAGCCGGGGACACCTCAATCAGCCCCAGCATTTT.

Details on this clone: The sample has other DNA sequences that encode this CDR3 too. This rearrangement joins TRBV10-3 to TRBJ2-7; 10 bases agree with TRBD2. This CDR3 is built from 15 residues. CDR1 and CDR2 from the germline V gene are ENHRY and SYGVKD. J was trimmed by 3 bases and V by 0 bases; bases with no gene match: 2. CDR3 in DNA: TGTGCCATCAGTGAGTCGTCTAGCGGGGGCTACGAGCAGTACTTC. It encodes CAISESSSGGYEQYF.

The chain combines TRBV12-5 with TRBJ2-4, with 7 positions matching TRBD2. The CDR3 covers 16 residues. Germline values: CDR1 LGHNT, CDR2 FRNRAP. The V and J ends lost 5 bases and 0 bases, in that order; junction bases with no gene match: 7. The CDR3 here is CASGPASGEAKNIQYF. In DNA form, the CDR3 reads TGTGCTAGTGGTCCCGCCAGCGGGGAAGCCAAAAACATTCAGTACTTC.

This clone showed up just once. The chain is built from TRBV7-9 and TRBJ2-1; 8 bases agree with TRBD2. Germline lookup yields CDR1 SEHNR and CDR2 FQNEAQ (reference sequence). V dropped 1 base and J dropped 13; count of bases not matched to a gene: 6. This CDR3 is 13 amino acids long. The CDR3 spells CASSLVDAGGQFF. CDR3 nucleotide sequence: TGTGCCAGCAGCTTAGTGGACGCGGGAGGACAGTTCTTC.

CDR3 residues: CASSERRFWEQYF. Here the CDR3 DNA reads TGTGCCAGCAGTGAACGTCGGTTCTGGGAGCAGTACTTC. V and J are TRBV6-1 and TRBJ2-7; D is undetermined. V was clipped by 2 bases and J by 7 bases, with 12 bases between them. Germline V lookup: CDR1 MNHNS, CDR2 SASEGT. This CDR3 is built from 13 residues.

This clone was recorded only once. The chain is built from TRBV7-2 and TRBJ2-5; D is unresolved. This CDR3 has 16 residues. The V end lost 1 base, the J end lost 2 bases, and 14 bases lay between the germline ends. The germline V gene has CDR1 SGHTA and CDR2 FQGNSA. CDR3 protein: CASSLVGSLPQETQYF. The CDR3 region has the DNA TGTGCCAGCAGCTTAGTAGGTAGTTTACCGCAAGAGACCCAGTACTTC. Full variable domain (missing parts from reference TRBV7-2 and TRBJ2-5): GAGVSQSPSNKVTEKGKDVELRCDPISGHTALYWYRQSLGQGLEFLIYFQGNSAPDKSGLPSDRFSAERTGGSVSTLTIQRTQQEDSAVYLCASSLVGSLPQETQYFGPGTRLLVL.

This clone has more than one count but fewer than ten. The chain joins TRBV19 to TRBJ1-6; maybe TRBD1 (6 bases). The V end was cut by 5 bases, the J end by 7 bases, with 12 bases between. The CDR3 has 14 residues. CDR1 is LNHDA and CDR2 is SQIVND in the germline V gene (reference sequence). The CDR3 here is CASSPQGGNSPLHF. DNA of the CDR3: TGTGCCAGTAGTCCACAGGGAGGGAATTCACCCCTCCACTTT.

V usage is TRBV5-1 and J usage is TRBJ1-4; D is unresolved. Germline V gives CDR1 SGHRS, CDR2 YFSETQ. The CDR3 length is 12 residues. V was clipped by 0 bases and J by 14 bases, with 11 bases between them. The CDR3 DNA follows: TGCGCCAGCAGCTTGGCCGGTGGGTTCCTGTTTTTT. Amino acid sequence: CASSLAGGFLFF.

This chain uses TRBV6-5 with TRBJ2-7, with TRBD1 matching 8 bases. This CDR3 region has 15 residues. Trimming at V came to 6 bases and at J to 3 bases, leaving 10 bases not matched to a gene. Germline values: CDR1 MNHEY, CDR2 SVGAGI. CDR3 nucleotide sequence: TGTGCCAGCAGCCCTAGCACAGGGGGGCTCTACGAGCAGTACTTC. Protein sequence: CASSPSTGGLYEQYF.

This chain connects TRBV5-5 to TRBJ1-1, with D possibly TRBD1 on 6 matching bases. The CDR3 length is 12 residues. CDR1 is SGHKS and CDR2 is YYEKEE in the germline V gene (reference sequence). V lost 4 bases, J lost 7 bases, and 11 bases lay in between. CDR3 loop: CASSPVGGEAFF. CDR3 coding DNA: TGTGCCAGCAGCCCGGTAGGGGGTGAAGCTTTCTTT.

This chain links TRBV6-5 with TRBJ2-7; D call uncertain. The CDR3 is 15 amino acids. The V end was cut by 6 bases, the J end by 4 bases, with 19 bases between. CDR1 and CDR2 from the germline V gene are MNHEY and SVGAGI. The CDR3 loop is CASSPSPAVPYEQYF. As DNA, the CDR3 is TGTGCCAGCAGCCCCTCCCCCGCCGTACCTTACGAGCAGTACTTC.

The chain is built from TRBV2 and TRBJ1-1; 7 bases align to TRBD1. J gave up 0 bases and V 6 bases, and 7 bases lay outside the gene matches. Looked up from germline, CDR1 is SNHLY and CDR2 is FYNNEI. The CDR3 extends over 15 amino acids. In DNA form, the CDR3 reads TGTGCCAGCAGGCCAGGGGGACAAGTGAACACTGAAGCTTTCTTT. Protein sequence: CASRPGGQVNTEAFF. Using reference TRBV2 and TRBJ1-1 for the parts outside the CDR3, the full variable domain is EPEVTQTPSHQVTQMGQEVILRCVPISNHLYFYWYRQILGQKVEFLVSFYNNEISEKSEIFDDQFSVERPDGSNFTLKIRSTKLEDSAMYFCASRPGGQVNTEAFFGQGTRLTVV.

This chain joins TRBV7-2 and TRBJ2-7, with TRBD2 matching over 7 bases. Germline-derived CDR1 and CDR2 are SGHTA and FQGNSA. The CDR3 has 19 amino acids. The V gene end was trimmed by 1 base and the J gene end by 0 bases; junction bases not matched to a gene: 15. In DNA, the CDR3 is TGTGCCAGCAGCTTAGTGGGGGAGGGGATTGGCGGGCGCTCCTACGAGCAGTACTTC. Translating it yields CASSLVGEGIGGRSYEQYF.

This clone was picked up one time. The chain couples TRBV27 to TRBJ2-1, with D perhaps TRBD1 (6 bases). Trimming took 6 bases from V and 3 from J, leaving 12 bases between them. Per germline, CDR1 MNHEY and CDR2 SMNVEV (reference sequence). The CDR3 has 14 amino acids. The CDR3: CASSLVRGYNEQFF. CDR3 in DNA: TGTGCCAGCAGCCTAGTCAGGGGCTACAATGAGCAGTTCTTC.

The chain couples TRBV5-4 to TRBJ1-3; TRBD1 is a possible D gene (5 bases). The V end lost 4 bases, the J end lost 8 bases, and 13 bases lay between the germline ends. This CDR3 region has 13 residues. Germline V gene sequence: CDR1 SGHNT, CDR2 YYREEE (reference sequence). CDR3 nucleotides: TGTGCCAGCAGCCCGAGGGGTGCGGACACCATATATTTT. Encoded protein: CASSPRGADTIYF.

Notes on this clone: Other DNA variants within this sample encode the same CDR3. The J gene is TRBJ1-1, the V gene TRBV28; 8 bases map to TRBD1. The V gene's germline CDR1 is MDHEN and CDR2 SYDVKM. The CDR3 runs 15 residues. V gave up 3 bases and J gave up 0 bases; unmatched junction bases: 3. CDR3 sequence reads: CASSLLDRVNTEAFF. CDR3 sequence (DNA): TGTGCCAGCAGTTTGTTGGACAGGGTGAACACTGAAGCTTTCTTT.

CDR3 DNA: TGTGCCAGCAGCCTCCGGGAGGCTAATGAAAAACTGTTTTTT. This sequence encodes CASSLREANEKLFF. The V and J genes are TRBV6-5 and TRBJ1-4; the D is unclear. Germline V gene sequence: CDR1 MNHEY, CDR2 SVGAGI. Trimming stripped 6 bases from V and 3 bases from J, with 11 bases between. The CDR3 has 14 amino acids.

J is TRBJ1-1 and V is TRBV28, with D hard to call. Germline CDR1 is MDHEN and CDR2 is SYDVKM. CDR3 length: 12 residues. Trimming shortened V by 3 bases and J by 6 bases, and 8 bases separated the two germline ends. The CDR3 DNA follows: TGTGCCAGCAGTTTTAGTTGGGCTGAAGCTTTCTTT. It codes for CASSFSWAEAFF.